This T cell receptor (beta chain) was found in a study of graft-versus-host responses after intestinal transplantation. Turning to the study itself: Multivisceral, liver-intestinal, or isolated intestinal grafts went to recipients.

With respect to this clone: As yet, its antigen is unknown.

Germline V gene data show CDR1 as LNHDA and CDR2 as SQIVND (reference sequence). The CDR3 totals 12 residues. The V end lost 2 bases, the J end lost 8 bases, and 9 bases lay between the germline ends. Profiled with immunoSEQ multiplex PCR; TCRdb holds only in-frame clones, not every one. The table lists around 30,000 clones, around 90% of them singletons. Study-wide results and caveats: Some GvH clones were seen earlier in gut or blood, suggesting intestinal origin.

This clonotype originated in a human patient who received an intestinal transplant, so some T cells may come from the graft donor. V is TRBV19 and J is TRBJ1-2; D possibly corresponds to TRBD1 (5 bases). Sequences were derived from PBMCs, sampled about 15 months after intestinal transplantation. The chain's CDR3 is CASSIPGPGYTF. The CDR3, as DNA: TGTGCCAGTAGTATACCAGGGCCCGGCTACACCTTC.